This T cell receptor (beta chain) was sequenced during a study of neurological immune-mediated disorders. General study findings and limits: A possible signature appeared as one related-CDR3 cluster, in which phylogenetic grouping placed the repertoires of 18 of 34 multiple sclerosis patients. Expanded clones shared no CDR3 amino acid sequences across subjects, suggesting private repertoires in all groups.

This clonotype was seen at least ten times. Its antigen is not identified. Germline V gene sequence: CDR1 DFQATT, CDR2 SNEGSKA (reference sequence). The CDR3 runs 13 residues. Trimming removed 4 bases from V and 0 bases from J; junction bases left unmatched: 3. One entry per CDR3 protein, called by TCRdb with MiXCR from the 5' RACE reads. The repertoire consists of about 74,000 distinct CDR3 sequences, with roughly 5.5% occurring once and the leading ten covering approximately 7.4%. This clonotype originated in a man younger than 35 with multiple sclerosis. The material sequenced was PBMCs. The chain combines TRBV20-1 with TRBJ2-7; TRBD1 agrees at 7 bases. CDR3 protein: CSAKGQSSYEQYF. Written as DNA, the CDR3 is TGCAGTGCTAAGGGACAGAGCTCCTACGAGCAGTACTTC.